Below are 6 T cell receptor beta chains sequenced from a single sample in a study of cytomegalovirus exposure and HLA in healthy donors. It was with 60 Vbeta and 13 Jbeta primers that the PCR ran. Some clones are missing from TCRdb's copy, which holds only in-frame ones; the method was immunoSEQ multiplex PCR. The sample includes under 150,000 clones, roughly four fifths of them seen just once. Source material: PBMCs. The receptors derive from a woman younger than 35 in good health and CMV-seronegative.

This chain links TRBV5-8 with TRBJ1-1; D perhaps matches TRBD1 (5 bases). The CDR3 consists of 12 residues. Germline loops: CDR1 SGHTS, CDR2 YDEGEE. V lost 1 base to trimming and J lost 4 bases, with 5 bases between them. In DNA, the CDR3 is TGTGCCAGCAGCTTGACAGGCACTGAAGCTTTCTTT. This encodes CASSLTGTEAFF.

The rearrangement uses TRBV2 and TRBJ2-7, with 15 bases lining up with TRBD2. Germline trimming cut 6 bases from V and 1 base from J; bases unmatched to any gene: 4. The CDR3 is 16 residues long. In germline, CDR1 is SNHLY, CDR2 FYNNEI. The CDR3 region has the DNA TGTGCCAGCAGAACCGGGACTAGCGGGGGGTCCTACGAGCAGTACTTC. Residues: CASRTGTSGGSYEQYF.

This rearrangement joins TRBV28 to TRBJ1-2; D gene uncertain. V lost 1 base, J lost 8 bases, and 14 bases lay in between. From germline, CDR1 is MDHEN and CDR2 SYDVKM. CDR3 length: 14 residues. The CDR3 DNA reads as TGTGCCAGCAGTTTATCACACGGCTTCGGGGGCTACACCTTC. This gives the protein CASSLSHGFGGYTF.

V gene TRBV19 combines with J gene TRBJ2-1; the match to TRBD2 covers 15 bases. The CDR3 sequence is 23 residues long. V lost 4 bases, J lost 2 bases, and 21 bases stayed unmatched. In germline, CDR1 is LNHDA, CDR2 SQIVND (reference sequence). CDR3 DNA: TGTGCCAGTAGTAATCGGTTTGGGACCCGTGGGACTAGCGGGGGGACCACCTACAATGAGCAGTTCTTC. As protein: CASSNRFGTRGTSGGTTYNEQFF.

The CDR3 protein is CASRSRLAGEVEQFF. As DNA, the CDR3 is TGTGCCAGCAGATCCCGACTAGCGGGGGAGGTTGAGCAGTTCTTC. This chain joins TRBV7-9 and TRBJ2-1; TRBD2 aligns across 12 bases. The junction had 9 bases not matched to a gene; V was cut back by 6 bases and J by 9 bases. CDR3 length: 15 residues. Germline lookup yields CDR1 SEHNR and CDR2 FQNEAQ (reference sequence).

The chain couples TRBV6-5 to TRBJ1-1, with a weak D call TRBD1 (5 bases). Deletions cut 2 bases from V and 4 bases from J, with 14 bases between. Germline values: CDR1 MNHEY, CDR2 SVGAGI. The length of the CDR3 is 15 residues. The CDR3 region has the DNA TGTGCCAGCAGTTACAGGCAGGGAACGGGCACTGAAGCTTTCTTT. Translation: CASSYRQGTGTEAFF.